This T cell receptor (beta chain) comes out of a study of patients and donors after allogeneic stem cell transplantation. The V and J ends lost 3 bases and 6 bases respectively, with 11 bases between them. Germline CDR1 SGHTA, CDR2 FQGNSA. The CDR3 sequence is 13 residues long. MiXCR, applied by TCRdb to the RT-PCR reads, yields one record per CDR3 protein. Here the sample spans about 160,000 distinct CDR3 sequences, approximately 25% being singletons. Specimen: blood, either unsorted or a sorted T cell fraction (not recorded which). This sequence joins TRBV7-2 and TRBJ2-5; D might be TRBD1 (6 bases). The clonotype originates from a human donor who was either an allogeneic HSCT recipient or a stem cell or donor lymphocyte infusion donor (not recorded which). It is not recorded whose cells these are; they may come from a transplant donor. The chain's CDR3 is CASSFRQVQTQYF. In DNA, the CDR3 is TGTGCCAGCAGCTTTCGACAGGTCCAGACCCAGTACTTC.